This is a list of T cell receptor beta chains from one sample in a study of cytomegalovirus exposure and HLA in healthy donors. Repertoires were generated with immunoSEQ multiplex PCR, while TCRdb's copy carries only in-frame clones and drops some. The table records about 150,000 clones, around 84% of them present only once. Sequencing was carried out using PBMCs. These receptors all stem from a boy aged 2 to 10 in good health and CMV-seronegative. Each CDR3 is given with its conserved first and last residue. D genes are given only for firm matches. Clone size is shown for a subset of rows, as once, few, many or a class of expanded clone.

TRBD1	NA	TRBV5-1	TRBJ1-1	TGCGCCAGCAGTACGGGACAGGGGTTTTTCGCTTTCTTT	CASSTGQGFFAFF
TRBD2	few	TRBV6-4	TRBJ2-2	TGTGCCAGCAGTGTTGTTGCGGGGGGGAACACCGGGGAGCTGTTTTTT	CASSVVAGGNTGELFF
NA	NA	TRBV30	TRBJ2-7	TGTGCCTGGAGTGTGAGTTCTCACGAGCAGTACTTC	CAWSVSSHEQYF
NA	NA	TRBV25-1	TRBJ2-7	TGTGCCAGCAGCATACTCCCCGGGGAGGAGTCCTACGAGCAGTACTTC	CASSILPGEESYEQYF
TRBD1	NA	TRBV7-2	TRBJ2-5	TGTGCCAGCAGCTTTGGCAGGGGGAGTCGTATTAAAGAGACCCAGTACTTC	CASSFGRGSRIKETQYF
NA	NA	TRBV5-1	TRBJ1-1	TGCGCCAGCACCACAGGGAAGGCTGAAGCTTTCTTT	CASTTGKAEAFF
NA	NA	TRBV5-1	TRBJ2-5	TGCGCCAGCAGCGTATGGGAACGAAGACTAGGGGAGACCCAGTACTTC	CASSVWERRLGETQYF
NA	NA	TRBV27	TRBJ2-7	TGTGCCAGCAGTCCAGGGCTTTGGGTCGGCGAGCAGTACTTC	CASSPGLWVGEQYF
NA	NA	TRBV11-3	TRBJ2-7	TGTGCCAGCAGCGCACGCACAGGGCTCGGCGAGCAGTACTTC	CASSARTGLGEQYF
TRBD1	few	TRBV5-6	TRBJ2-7	TGTGCCAGCAGCCCCGCGGACAGGGGGCGATTCCACGAGCAGTACTTC	CASSPADRGRFHEQYF
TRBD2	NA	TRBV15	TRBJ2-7	TGTGCCACCAGCTCACAGCGGGACCCAACCTACGAGCAGTACTTC	CATSSQRDPTYEQYF
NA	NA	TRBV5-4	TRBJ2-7	TGTGCCAGCAGCGTTCAGGGTATTCACGAGCAGTACTTC	CASSVQGIHEQYF
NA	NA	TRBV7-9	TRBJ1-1	TGTGCCAGCAGCTTTGGACAAACTGAAGCTTTCTTT	CASSFGQTEAFF
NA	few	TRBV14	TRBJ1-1	TGTGCCAGCAGCCAGCGCGTGGGACTCGTTCATACTGAAGCTTTCTTT	CASSQRVGLVHTEAFF
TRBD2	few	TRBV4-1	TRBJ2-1	TGCGCCAGCAGCCAAGATGGGCTAGCGGGAGCTAACTCCTACAATGAGCAGTTCTTC	CASSQDGLAGANSYNEQFF
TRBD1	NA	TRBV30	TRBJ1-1	TGTGCCTGGAGTGCCCCACTACCGGGACAGGGGGCTTCCACTGAAGCTTTCTTT	CAWSAPLPGQGASTEAFF
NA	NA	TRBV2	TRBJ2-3	TGTGCCAGCAAATCTCGCCCTCCAGGGTTGGTGACAGATACGCAGTATTTT	CASKSRPPGLVTDTQYF
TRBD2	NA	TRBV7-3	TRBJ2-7	TGTGCCAGCAGCCCGTCTTCTAGCGGGGCGGGGGAGCAGTACTTC	CASSPSSSGAGEQYF
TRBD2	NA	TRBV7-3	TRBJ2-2	TGTGCCAGCAGCTTATTAGGACTAGCGGACACCGGGGCGCTGTTTTTT	CASSLLGLADTGALFF
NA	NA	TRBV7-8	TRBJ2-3	TGTGCCAGCAGCTTAGGCGTTAGGGCCCGGGGTAGCACAGATACGCAGTATTTT	CASSLGVRARGSTDTQYF
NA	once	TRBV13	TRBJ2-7	TGTGCCAGCAGCTTTTCTGTGGCGGGCACCTACGAGCAGTACTTC	CASSFSVAGTYEQYF
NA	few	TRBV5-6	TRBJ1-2	TGTGCCAGCGGCCGGGGCAGGGGTAACTATGGCTACACCTTC	CASGRGRGNYGYTF
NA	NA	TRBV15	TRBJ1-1	TGTGCCACCAGCAGAGATTTAGACAGCGCGCGGGAAGCTTTCTTT	CATSRDLDSAREAFF
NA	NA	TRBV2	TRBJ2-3	TGTGCCAGCAGTGAGGAGCTCTATAGTGGCACAGATACGCAGTATTTT	CASSEELYSGTDTQYF
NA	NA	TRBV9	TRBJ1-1	TGTGCCAGCAGCGTAGGGGGGGAGCACACTGAAGCTTTCTTT	CASSVGGEHTEAFF
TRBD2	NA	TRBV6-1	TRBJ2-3	TGTGCCAGCAGTGAATACATCGTGCCTAGCGGTACTAGCACAGATACGCAGTATTTT	CASSEYIVPSGTSTDTQYF
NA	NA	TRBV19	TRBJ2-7	TGTGCCAGTAGCCGAAGGGGTTCGATCTGGAGCGAGCAGTACTTC	CASSRRGSIWSEQYF
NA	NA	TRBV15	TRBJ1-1	TGTGCCACCAGCAGAGTATGGGCAGTTAACATGAACACTGAAGCTTTCTTT	CATSRVWAVNMNTEAFF
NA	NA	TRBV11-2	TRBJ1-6	TGTGCCAGCAGCCCCGTAGCTTTAGGGGCCTATAATTCACCCCTCCACTTT	CASSPVALGAYNSPLHF
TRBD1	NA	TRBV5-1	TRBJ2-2	TGCGCCAGCAGCTTGGCGGGGACAGGGGGCACCGGGGAGCTGTTTTTT	CASSLAGTGGTGELFF
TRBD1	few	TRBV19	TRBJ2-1	TGTGCCAGTAGTGTCACTTCCGGGACAGGGGGGACTGAGCAGTTCTTC	CASSVTSGTGGTEQFF
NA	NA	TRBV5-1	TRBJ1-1	TGCGCCAGCAGCTGGAGCGGGGGCGGGCGCACAACTGAAGCTTTCTTT	CASSWSGGGRTTEAFF
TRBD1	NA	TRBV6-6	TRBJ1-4	TGTGCCAGCACTGACAGGGGGCGTAGTGAAAAACTGTTTTTT	CASTDRGRSEKLFF
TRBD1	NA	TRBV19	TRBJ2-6	TGTGCCAGTAGTCTCGCCGGGACAGGGGGCGCCGGATCGGGCCTCTCTGGGGCCAACGTCCTGACTTTC	CASSLAGTGGAGSGLSGANVLTF
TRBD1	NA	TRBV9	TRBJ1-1	TGTGCCAGCAGCGCAACGTCGGGACAGGGGGCTGAAGGGACTGAAGCTTTCTTT	CASSATSGQGAEGTEAFF
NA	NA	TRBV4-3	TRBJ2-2	TGCGCCAGCAGGGCGGTCACCGGGGAGCTGTTTTTT	CASRAVTGELFF
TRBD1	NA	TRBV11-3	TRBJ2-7	TGTGCCAGCAGCCCCAGGACAGGGTTCGAGTACGAGCAGTACTTC	CASSPRTGFEYEQYF
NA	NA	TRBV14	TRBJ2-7	TGTGCCAGCATTGATGCTAGCTACGAGCAGTACTTC	CASIDASYEQYF
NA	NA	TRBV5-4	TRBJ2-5	TGTGCTAGCAGCTTGGTTAGCCAGCAAGAGACCCAGTACTTC	CASSLVSQQETQYF
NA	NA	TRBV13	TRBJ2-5	TGTGCCAGCAGCGGTCGACTATATCAAGAGACCCAGTACTTC	CASSGRLYQETQYF
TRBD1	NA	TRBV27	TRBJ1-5	TGTGCCAGCAGTTTATATCAGGGGGTGGGCCAGCCCCAGCATTTT	CASSLYQGVGQPQHF
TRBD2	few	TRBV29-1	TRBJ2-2	TGCAGCGTTGGGTACGGGGGGACCGGGGAGCTGTTTTTT	CSVGYGGTGELFF
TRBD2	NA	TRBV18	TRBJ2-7	TGTGCCAGCTCACCAGTTAGCGGGGTTTCCTACGAGCAGTACTTC	CASSPVSGVSYEQYF